A single sample is the source of the 20 T cell receptor beta chains below, sequenced in a study of blood T cell repertoires in COVID-19. Sequencing was performed with immunoSEQ multiplex PCR; in TCRdb, only in-frame clones are kept and a portion is missing. The sample holds some 250,000 clones, approximately 84% seen once. Sequenced material: peripheral blood. The receptors shown here come from a woman in her twenties or thirties who had recovered from COVID-19.

The rearrangement joins TRBV27 to TRBJ2-7; 7 nucleotides agree with TRBD1. Germline trimming cut 2 bases from V and 2 bases from J; bases unmatched to any gene: 6. The CDR3 is 15 residues long. Germline CDR1 MNHEY, CDR2 SMNVEV (reference sequence). The CDR3 nucleotides are TGTGCCAGCAGTTTAACCGGGACAGTTACCTACGAGCAGTACTTC. This gives the protein CASSLTGTVTYEQYF.

The chain carries TRBV19 and TRBJ2-2; 11 bases agree with TRBD2. Germline trimming cut 9 bases from V and 3 bases from J; bases unmatched to any gene: 3. The CDR3 loop spans 14 amino acids. Germline V lookup: CDR1 LNHDA, CDR2 SQIVND (reference sequence). CDR3 residues: CASQGLADTGELFF. In DNA, the CDR3 is TGTGCCAGCCAGGGACTAGCGGACACCGGGGAGCTGTTTTTT.

This chain links TRBV3-1 (or the pseudogene TRBV3-2) with TRBJ2-7; 12 nucleotides line up with TRBD2. Trimming removed 1 base from V and 0 bases from J; junction bases left unmatched: 4. Germline V lookup: CDR1 LGHDT, CDR2 YNNKEL (reference sequence). The CDR3 has 17 residues. Here the CDR3 reads CASSQGLAGALSYEQYF. The CDR3 coding sequence is TGTGCCAGCAGCCAAGGACTAGCGGGGGCCCTCTCCTACGAGCAGTACTTC.

The chain is built from TRBV7-6 and TRBJ2-5; 14 bases line up with TRBD2. This CDR3 has 17 residues. After removal of 4 bases from V and 5 bases from J, the junction contained 9 bases not matched to a gene. Per the germline V gene, CDR1 is SGHVS and CDR2 is FNYEAQ. CDR3 in DNA: TGTGCCAGCAGCTCCTTGACTAGCGGGGGGGATGACGAGACCCAGTACTTC. As protein: CASSSLTSGGDDETQYF. The whole variable domain, remainder taken from reference TRBV7-6 and TRBJ2-5, is GAGVSQSPRYKVTKRGQDVALRCDPISGHVSLYWYRQALGQGPEFLTYFNYEAQQDKSGLPNDRFSAERPEGSISTLTIQRTEQRDSAMYRCASSSLTSGGDDETQYFGPGTRLLVL.

This clone was observed once. The chain couples TRBV9 to TRBJ1-1, with 11 nucleotides matching TRBD1. With 3 bases clipped from V and 1 base from J, the junction kept 2 bases outside the gene matches. The germline V gene has CDR1 SGDLS and CDR2 YYNGEE. This CDR3 has 15 amino acids. DNA of the CDR3: TGTGCCAGCAGCGCGGGACAGGGGGGGAACACTGAAGCTTTCTTT. Protein sequence: CASSAGQGGNTEAFF.

The chain links TRBV11-1 to TRBJ2-7; D not resolved. The CDR3 covers 13 residues. The germline CDR1 and CDR2 sequences are SGHAT and FQDESV (reference sequence). The ends were cut back, 6 bases at V and 0 bases at J, with 9 bases in the middle. The CDR3 bases are TGTGCCAGCAGTATCTATAACTCCTACGAGCAGTACTTC. It translates to CASSIYNSYEQYF.

The chain joins TRBV6-4 to TRBJ1-1, with 7 bases matching TRBD1. The CDR3 length is 14 residues. J gave up 5 bases and V 0 bases, and 3 bases lay outside the gene matches. Germline V gene sequence: CDR1 MRHNA, CDR2 SNTAGT. The CDR3 here is CASSDSSRGTEAFF. The CDR3, as DNA: TGTGCCAGCAGTGACTCTTCCAGGGGGACTGAAGCTTTCTTT.

The chain combines TRBV11-1 with TRBJ1-1; a weak D match, TRBD1 (6 bases). The CDR3 is 14 residues long. Trimming pared 2 bases from V and 5 bases from J, leaving 12 bases between. Germline values: CDR1 SGHAT, CDR2 FQDESV (reference sequence). CDR3: CASSLTGGHTEAFF. DNA for the CDR3: TGTGCCAGCAGCTTAACGGGGGGGCATACTGAAGCTTTCTTT.

The chain employs TRBV7-3 and TRBJ2-1; 10 bases are a match to TRBD2. Germline CDR1 SGHTA, CDR2 FQGTGA. The CDR3 has 14 residues. After removal of 4 bases from V and 8 bases from J, the junction contained 5 bases not matched to a gene. The CDR3, as DNA: TGTGCCAGCAGCTCCAGCGGGGGGGCATATGAGCAGTTCTTC. It specifies CASSSSGGAYEQFF. The full variable domain, in which reference TRBV7-3 and TRBJ2-1 provide the parts outside the CDR3, is GAGVSQTPSNKVTEKGKYVELRCDPISGHTALYWYRQSLGQGPEFLIYFQGTGAADDSGLPNDRFFAVRPEGSVSTLKIQRTERGDSAVYLCASSSSGGAYEQFFGPGTRLTVL.

The chain couples TRBV21-1 to TRBJ2-7; the table's D call of TRBD1 was not tested on the DNA. TRBV21-1 constitutes a pseudogene. The length of the CDR3 is 17 residues. The CDR3 DNA reads TGTGCCAGCGGCCCGACGCCGGGACAGAGTTCCTACTACGAGCAGTACTTC. Encoded protein: CASGPTPGQSSYYEQYF.

J is TRBJ1-2 and V is TRBV5-4, with D possibly TRBD1 on 6 matching bases. Per germline, CDR1 SGHNT and CDR2 YYREEE (reference sequence). V gave up 1 base and J gave up 4 bases, with 11 bases separating them. CDR3 length: 14 residues. The CDR3 nucleotides read TGTGCCAGCAGCTTGACCGGACAGAGCTATGGCTACACCTTC. Protein sequence: CASSLTGQSYGYTF.

The J gene is TRBJ2-1, the V gene TRBV11-2; a weak D match, TRBD2 (5 bases). Trimming pared 7 bases from V and 5 bases from J, leaving 12 bases between. The CDR3 sequence is 13 residues long. Germline V gene lookup returns CDR1 SGHAT and CDR2 FQNNGV. The CDR3 nucleotides are TGTGCCAGCACCCAGCTGACTAACAATGAGCAGTTCTTC. Its translation is CASTQLTNNEQFF.

This clone has more than one count but fewer than ten. The chain links TRBV15 to TRBJ2-7; a weak D match, TRBD1 (6 bases). Germline CDR1 and CDR2: LNHNV and YYDKDF (reference sequence). V was cut by 8 bases and J by 6 bases, with 14 bases left in between. CDR3 length: 12 residues. CDR3 loop: CATGFRGLEQYF. The DNA for the CDR3 is TGTGCCACCGGCTTCAGGGGCCTCGAGCAGTACTTC.

The CDR3 DNA reads as TGTGCCAGCAGTTTATTTTATACAAGGGGGAACGAGCAGTTCTTC. This translates into CASSLFYTRGNEQFF. The gene calls are TRBV27 and TRBJ2-1; D is possibly TRBD1 (6 bases). Germline V lookup: CDR1 MNHEY, CDR2 SMNVEV (reference sequence). V dropped 1 base and J dropped 10 bases, with 17 bases sitting between them. CDR3 length equals 15 residues.

The chain combines TRBV5-1 with TRBJ2-5; 10 bases fit TRBD2. CDR3 size: 15 residues. From germline, CDR1 is SGHRS and CDR2 YFSETQ. The V gene end was trimmed by 5 bases and the J gene end by 1 base; junction bases not matched to a gene: 5. In DNA, the CDR3 is TGCGCCAGCAGTTCCTTAGCGGGGGGCCAAGAGACCCAGTACTTC. This translates into CASSSLAGGQETQYF.

This chain connects TRBV3-1 (or the pseudogene TRBV3-2) to TRBJ2-6, with D maybe TRBD1 (5 bases). V shed 2 bases and J shed 7 bases, with 18 bases lying between them. CDR1 and CDR2 from the germline V gene are LGHDT and YNNKEL (reference sequence). This CDR3 spans 17 amino acids. The CDR3 DNA is TGTGCCAGCAGCCAAAAGACAGAGGAAAGGTCAGCCAACGTCCTGACTTTC. Protein: CASSQKTEERSANVLTF.

This chain joins TRBV6-1 and TRBJ2-7; D is unclear. Trimming cost V 2 bases and J 5 bases, with 13 bases left between them. The germline V gene has CDR1 MNHNS and CDR2 SASEGT. The CDR3 loop spans 14 amino acids. CDR3 region: CASSESRFYHEQYF. The DNA of the CDR3 is TGTGCCAGCAGTGAATCGAGGTTCTACCACGAGCAGTACTTC.

The chain is built from TRBV2 and TRBJ2-5; a possible D gene is TRBD1 (6 bases). Germline CDR1 SNHLY, CDR2 FYNNEI. The CDR3 has 14 amino acids. V was clipped by 8 bases and J by 1 base, with 14 bases between them. The CDR3 DNA sequence: TGTGCCAGCGGAGCCGACAGGTTCCAAGAGACCCAGTACTTC. Translation gives CASGADRFQETQYF.

This chain connects TRBV7-9 to TRBJ1-3; maybe TRBD1 (5 bases). V dropped 5 bases and J dropped 0 bases, with 11 bases sitting between them. The germline V gene has CDR1 SEHNR and CDR2 FQNEAQ (reference sequence). The CDR3 loop spans 15 amino acids. The CDR3 sequence: CASSARQISGNTIYF. The CDR3, as DNA: TGTGCCAGCAGCGCCCGACAGATCTCTGGAAACACCATATATTTT.

The rearrangement joins TRBV19 to TRBJ1-2; TRBD1 might be the D (5 bases). Germline V lookup: CDR1 LNHDA, CDR2 SQIVND (reference sequence). The CDR3 consists of 15 residues. V was pared by 7 bases and J by 7 bases, with 22 bases between. CDR3 loop: CASTTSGQGRGGYTF. DNA for the CDR3: TGTGCCAGTACCACATCAGGGCAGGGAAGAGGTGGCTACACCTTC. The full variable domain, in which reference TRBV19 and TRBJ1-2 provide the parts outside the CDR3, is DGGITQSPKYLFRKEGQNVTLSCEQNLNHDAMYWYRQDPGQGLRLIYYSQIVNDFQKGDIAEGYSVSREKKESFPLTVTSAQKNPTAFYLCASTTSGQGRGGYTFGSGTRLTVV.